Shown below are 26 T cell receptor beta chains from a single sample sequenced in a study of blood T cell repertoires in COVID-19. The repertoire was sequenced with immunoSEQ multiplex PCR; TCRdb's copy has only in-frame clones and lacks some. The sample contains roughly 250,000 clones, around 85% of which appear only once. Sequencing was carried out using peripheral blood. The receptors stem from a woman aged 40 to 55 with active or convalescent COVID-19.

The chain is built from TRBV5-4 and TRBJ1-1; D is unresolved. The CDR3 is 11 residues long. Per the germline V gene, CDR1 is SGHNT and CDR2 is YYREEE (reference sequence). The V and J ends lost 3 bases and 7 bases respectively, with 7 bases between them. The CDR3 protein is CASSYSGEAFF. The CDR3 nucleotides are TGTGCCAGCAGCTATTCAGGTGAAGCTTTCTTT.

V is TRBV28 and J is TRBJ1-2; 9 nucleotides align to TRBD1. Germline loops: CDR1 MDHEN, CDR2 SYDVKM. The trim removed 8 bases at V and 4 bases at J, leaving 8 bases unmatched. The CDR3 is made up of 14 amino acids. In DNA form, the CDR3 reads TGTGCCAGCCGGGGACAGGGCGGAATCTATGGCTACACCTTC. Translated: CASRGQGGIYGYTF.

Only a few counts were recorded for this clone. The chain uses TRBV28 and TRBJ1-4; D not certain. Germline V lookup: CDR1 MDHEN, CDR2 SYDVKM. The CDR3 consists of 17 residues. The V end was cut by 3 bases, the J end by 3 bases, with 17 bases between. For the CDR3, the DNA is TGTGCCAGCAGTTTGAGTCGGGGTATTGGTTCTAATGAAAAACTGTTTTTT. Translated: CASSLSRGIGSNEKLFF.

V is TRBV5-4 and J is TRBJ1-5; D remains unclear. The CDR3 has 15 residues. Germline CDR1 SGHNT, CDR2 YYREEE (reference sequence). V lost 0 bases to trimming and J lost 4 bases, with 11 bases between them. CDR3 coding DNA: TGTGCCAGCAGCTTGGATGGGCGGGAAAATCAGCCCCAGCATTTT. Translated: CASSLDGRENQPQHF.

The genes are TRBV19 and TRBJ1-5; 8 nucleotides match TRBD1. This CDR3 is built from 16 residues. The trim removed 9 bases at V and 3 bases at J, leaving 13 bases unmatched. Germline V gene data show CDR1 as LNHDA and CDR2 as SQIVND (reference sequence). The CDR3: CASHPPTGVNNQPQHF. Written as DNA, the CDR3 is TGTGCCAGCCACCCCCCGACAGGGGTCAACAATCAGCCCCAGCATTTT.

The rearrangement uses TRBV11-2 and TRBJ1-2; the D gene is possibly TRBD1 (6 bases). The CDR3 runs 16 residues. The germline CDR1 and CDR2 sequences are SGHAT and FQNNGV. V was pared by 5 bases and J by 0 bases, with 16 bases between. CDR3 loop: CASSPGGQFTNYGYTF. As DNA, the CDR3 is TGTGCCAGCAGCCCCGGGGGGCAGTTTACTAACTATGGCTACACCTTC. Drawing the rest from reference TRBV11-2 and TRBJ1-2, the complete variable domain is EAGVAQSPRYKIIEKRQSVAFWCNPISGHATLYWYQQILGQGPKLLIQFQNNGVVDDSQLPKDRFSAERLKGVDSTLKIQPAKLEDSAVYLCASSPGGQFTNYGYTFGSGTRLTVV.

V is TRBV11-2 and J is TRBJ2-2, with D hard to call. CDR1 is SGHAT and CDR2 is FQNNGV in the germline V gene. The germline V and J ends were trimmed by 0 bases and 7 bases, with 6 bases remaining between them. The CDR3 consists of 13 residues. CDR3 sequence reads: CASSLDRSGELFF. DNA for the CDR3: TGTGCCAGCAGCTTAGACAGAAGCGGGGAGCTGTTTTTT.

V usage is TRBV28 and J usage is TRBJ2-7, with D perhaps TRBD2 (5 bases). The CDR3 spans 14 residues. The V gene lost 5 bases and the J gene lost 7 bases, with 18 bases spanning the gap. The germline V gene has CDR1 MDHEN and CDR2 SYDVKM. The CDR3 loop is CASSTEDQAREQYV. CDR3 nucleotides: TGTGCCAGCAGTACGGAGGATCAAGCCCGGGAGCAGTACGTC.

The chain carries TRBV7-9 and TRBJ2-7, with 8 nucleotides matching TRBD1. CDR3 length: 15 residues. Trimming removed 4 bases from V and 2 bases from J; junction bases left unmatched: 7. Looked up from germline, CDR1 is SEHNR and CDR2 is FQNEAQ (reference sequence). This CDR3 reads CASSYPGQATYEQYF. The CDR3, as DNA: TGTGCCAGCAGCTATCCGGGACAGGCTACCTACGAGCAGTACTTC.

The genes are TRBV2 and TRBJ2-7; D remains ambiguous. The CDR3 extends over 11 amino acids. CDR1 and CDR2 (germline): SNHLY, FYNNEI. The CDR3 coding sequence is TGTGCGTGGGCAGACTCCTACGAGCAGTACTTC. It encodes CAWADSYEQYF.

The V and J genes are TRBV6-5 and TRBJ1-3; D is possibly TRBD1 (6 bases). CDR3 length equals 15 residues. The V end lost 0 bases, the J end lost 4 bases, and 10 bases lay between the germline ends. CDR1 is MNHEY and CDR2 is SVGAGI in the germline V gene. CDR3 bases: TGTGCCAGCAGTTACTCGCGGGGGCTCGGAAACACCATATATTTT. The encoded protein is CASSYSRGLGNTIYF.

This chain links TRBV5-5 with TRBJ2-2, with unresolved D. Germline CDR1 and CDR2: SGHKS and YYEKEE (reference sequence). This CDR3 region has 14 residues. Trimming stripped 4 bases from V and 4 bases from J, with 11 bases between. The CDR3 DNA reads TGTGCCAGCAGCAAACTGACAAGCACCGGGGAGCTGTTTTTT. It is translated as CASSKLTSTGELFF.

The table lists this clone with a count of one. This chain links TRBV5-1 with TRBJ1-1; D is uncertain. The CDR3 is 16 residues long. Germline V gene lookup returns CDR1 SGHRS and CDR2 YFSETQ. Trimming pared 3 bases from V and 5 bases from J, leaving 20 bases between. Here the CDR3 reads CASSSLGFGVVTEAFF. CDR3 DNA: TGCGCCAGCAGCTCGCTAGGGTTCGGGGTAGTTACTGAAGCTTTCTTT.

This clone has a count of ten or more. The genes are TRBV6-5 and TRBJ1-1, with 8 bases lining up with TRBD1. Germline lookup yields CDR1 MNHEY and CDR2 SVGAGI. The CDR3 has 14 residues. V shed 4 bases and J 3 bases; nucleotides not matched to a gene: 4. The CDR3, as DNA: TGTGCCAGCAGTTTAGGGACAGGACACACTGAAGCTTTCTTT. It is translated as CASSLGTGHTEAFF.

The chain is built from TRBV6-6 and TRBJ2-3, with TRBD1 as a possible D gene (5 bases). CDR3 size: 15 residues. Trimming took off 6 bases at V and 0 bases at J, with 13 bases between the two ends. Germline loops: CDR1 MNHNY, CDR2 SVGAGI (reference sequence). The chain's CDR3 is CASSSAGSSTDTQYF. CDR3 in DNA: TGTGCCAGCAGCTCCGCAGGGTCAAGCACAGATACGCAGTATTTT.

In this sample, this clone turned up a few times. This rearrangement joins TRBV3-1 (or the pseudogene TRBV3-2) to TRBJ2-2, with 13 positions matching TRBD2. The CDR3 covers 18 residues. Germline values: CDR1 LGHDT, CDR2 YNNKEL (reference sequence). The J segment lost 4 bases and the V segment lost 0 bases, leaving 5 bases of the junction unmatched. The CDR3: CASSQDLTSGGPTGELFF. Written as DNA, the CDR3 is TGTGCCAGCAGCCAAGATCTGACTAGCGGGGGGCCCACCGGGGAGCTGTTTTTT.

The gene calls are TRBV5-6 and TRBJ1-5; D is unresolved. CDR1 and CDR2 from the germline V gene are SGHDT and YYEEEE. Trimming pared 4 bases from V and 0 bases from J, leaving 11 bases between. This CDR3 region has 15 residues. The DNA for the CDR3 is TGTGCCAGCAGCGTGGGTCCTACTAGCAATCAGCCCCAGCATTTT. This translates into CASSVGPTSNQPQHF.

The chain links TRBV19 to TRBJ1-5; tentatively, D is TRBD1 (5 bases). V lost 4 bases and J lost 0, with 10 bases in between. The germline gives CDR1 LNHDA, CDR2 SQIVND (reference sequence). This CDR3 has 15 amino acids. Here the CDR3 reads CASSTPGYSNQPQHF. Here the CDR3 DNA reads TGTGCCAGTAGTACGCCAGGGTATAGCAATCAGCCCCAGCATTTT.

The chain has TRBV12-3 or TRBV12-4 and TRBJ1-1, with TRBD1 as a possible D gene (6 bases). This CDR3 spans 13 amino acids. Trimming pared 7 bases from V and 5 bases from J, leaving 14 bases between. The CDR3 is CASTTGLRTEAFF. CDR3 sequence (DNA): TGTGCCAGCACCACAGGGTTACGGACTGAAGCTTTCTTT.

This clone was counted ten times or more. V is TRBV6-6 and J is TRBJ1-5; D is perhaps TRBD1 (5 bases). Trimming took off 6 bases at V and 0 bases at J, with 9 bases between the two ends. CDR1 MNHNY and CDR2 SVGAGI come from the germline V gene (reference sequence). CDR3 length: 14 amino acids. The CDR3 DNA follows: TGTGCCAGCAGAACAAGGGGTAGCAATCAGCCCCAGCATTTT. Amino acid sequence: CASRTRGSNQPQHF.

The chain links TRBV6-5 to TRBJ1-3; 8 bases fit TRBD1. The CDR3 consists of 11 residues. The ends lost 8 bases at V and 9 bases at J; junction bases unmatched: 3. From germline, CDR1 is MNHEY and CDR2 SVGAGI. The CDR3 DNA sequence: TGTGCCAGCCAGGGGGCGGCCACCATATATTTT. Protein product: CASQGAATIYF.

This clone has just a few counts. The same CDR3 can be traced to other DNA sequences in this sample. This sequence joins TRBV19 and TRBJ1-5, with 9 bases that match TRBD1. The CDR3 extends over 13 amino acids. Unmatched junction bases numbered 1, after V lost 6 bases and J lost 4 bases. Germline V gives CDR1 LNHDA, CDR2 SQIVND (reference sequence). The CDR3 DNA sequence: TGTGCCAGTAGGGGGACAGGGAATCAGCCCCAGCATTTT. It encodes CASRGTGNQPQHF.

The chain uses TRBV4-2 and TRBJ1-1, with D perhaps matching TRBD1 (6 bases). The CDR3 is 15 amino acids. V lost 2 bases and J 1 base, leaving 11 bases between the germline ends. Germline CDR1 reads LGHNA; CDR2 reads YNFKEQ. The CDR3 region is CASSQFSTGNTEAFF. CDR3 coding DNA: TGTGCCAGCAGCCAATTCTCGACAGGGAACACTGAAGCTTTCTTT.

The CDR3 DNA reads as TGTGCCAGCTCACCGGGACTGATGAACACTGAAGCTTTCTTT. Its translation: CASSPGLMNTEAFF. This rearrangement joins TRBV18 to TRBJ1-1; a weak D match, TRBD1 (5 bases). This CDR3 has 14 amino acids. CDR1 KGHSH and CDR2 LQKENI come from the germline V gene. V was shortened by 3 bases and J by 0 bases, with 8 bases between the two germline ends.

The chain recombines TRBV6-5 with TRBJ1-1, with TRBD1 matching over 9 bases. V lost 6 bases, J lost 7 bases, and 6 bases stayed unmatched. The CDR3 is 13 amino acids. Germline assignment: CDR1 MNHEY and CDR2 SVGAGI. The DNA of the CDR3 is TGTGCCAGCAGACCAACAGGGGGCGGTGAAGCTTTCTTT. Protein sequence: CASRPTGGGEAFF.

The rearrangement uses TRBV30 and TRBJ2-6; 10 positions agree with TRBD1. V shed 8 bases and J 0 bases; nucleotides not matched to a gene: 7. CDR3 length: 16 amino acids. CDR1 and CDR2 (germline): GTSNPN, SVGIG (reference sequence). Written as DNA, the CDR3 is TGTGCCGCCGGGGGACAGGGGTTCTCTGGGGCCAACGTCCTGACTTTC. It specifies CAAGGQGFSGANVLTF. The full variable domain, in which reference TRBV30 and TRBJ2-6 provide the parts outside the CDR3, is SQTIHQWPATLVQPVGSPLSLECTVEGTSNPNLYWYRQAAGRGLQLLFYSVGIGQISSEVPQNLSASRPQDRQFILSSKKLLLSDSGFYLCAAGGQGFSGANVLTFGAGSRLTVL.